This T cell receptor beta chain was sequenced during a study of cytomegalovirus exposure and HLA in healthy donors. Study in general: The 120 validation repertoires used the same platform as the roughly 700 first-cohort repertoires (as reported by a later analysis).

This clone was detected only a few times. Its antigen is currently unknown. Overall study results and limits: Among the CMV-associated chains, a few were confirmed in vitro as specific for CMV antigens.

The method was immunoSEQ multiplex PCR; TCRdb's version includes in-frame clones alone and lacks a portion of them. This table has 110,000 or so clones, about nine tenths appearing once. Germline loops: CDR1 KGHSH, CDR2 LQKENI. The CDR3 has 14 amino acids. V dropped 1 base and J dropped 0 bases, with 6 bases sitting between them. The receptor was isolated from a man younger than 35 in good health and CMV-seropositive. The specimen sequenced was PBMCs. The chain joins TRBV18 to TRBJ1-2; D unclear. CDR3 residues: CASSPLQANYGYTF. CDR3 coding DNA: TGTGCCAGCTCACCACTTCAGGCTAACTATGGCTACACCTTC.